This is a list of T cell receptor beta chains from one sample in a study of blood T cell repertoires in COVID-19. Sequenced by immunoSEQ multiplex PCR; TCRdb stores in-frame clones only, minus some. The table lists about 73,000 clones, 90% of them singletons. Input material: peripheral blood. Every receptor here comes from a woman of 80 years or more with active or convalescent COVID-19. The CDR3 runs from the conserved cysteine through the conserved F or W. A D gene is named only where the DNA matches it firmly. The size field is filled for only some rows; it gives once, few, many or a size class.

V	D	J	size	DNA	CDR3
TRBV3-1/TRBV3-2	NA	TRBJ2-2	NA	TGTGCCAGCAGGCCGAGAGGCTCTAGCGGGGAGCTGTTTTTT	CASRPRGSSGELFF
TRBV19	NA	TRBJ2-7	few	TGTGCCAGTAGTATAGTGGCCCGGGGTACCTACGAGCAGTACTTC	CASSIVARGTYEQYF
TRBV10-3	NA	TRBJ1-4	NA	TGTGCCACCACACGGAGTTCAACTAATGAAAAACTGTTTTTT	CATTRSSTNEKLFF
TRBV28	TRBD1	TRBJ1-2	NA	TGTGCCAGCAGGCGACAGGGCTCCGATGGCTACACCTTC	CASRRQGSDGYTF
TRBV4-3	TRBD1	TRBJ2-7	NA	TGCGCCAGCAGCCAAGTTAGGACAGGGGGCTCCTACGAGCAGTACTTC	CASSQVRTGGSYEQYF
TRBV10-1	TRBD1	TRBJ2-7	once	TGCGCCAGCACGGGGACAGGGGCCCTCGAGCAGTACTTC	CASTGTGALEQYF
TRBV7-2	TRBD2	TRBJ2-7	NA	TGTGCCAGCAGCTTCTCTAGCGGGGGCTCCTACGAGCAGTACTTC	CASSFSSGGSYEQYF
TRBV2	NA	TRBJ1-2	NA	TGTGCCAGCATGAGCAGGAACTATGGCTACACCTTC	CASMSRNYGYTF
TRBV18	NA	TRBJ2-7	NA	TGTGCCAGCTCACCAAACAGGGACGAGCAGTACTTC	CASSPNRDEQYF
TRBV2	TRBD2	TRBJ2-2	NA	TGTGCCACCTCCTTCGGGATGGGGGGGGATAACACCGGGGAGCTGTTTTTT	CATSFGMGGDNTGELFF
TRBV7-2	TRBD2	TRBJ2-5	NA	TGTGCCAGCAGCCCGCCGGCGGGGGGAATGGAGACCCAGTACTTC	CASSPPAGGMETQYF
TRBV6-5	NA	TRBJ1-2	NA	TGTGCCAGCAGTTATATGCAGGTTGGCTATGGCTACACCTTC	CASSYMQVGYGYTF
TRBV6-2/TRBV6-3	TRBD1	TRBJ1-4	NA	TGTGCCAGCAGCCCCGGACAGGGAAGGGGAGCAACTAATGAAAAACTGTTTTTT	CASSPGQGRGATNEKLFF
TRBV7-9	TRBD1	TRBJ1-1	NA	TGTGCCAGCAGCCGTCCAGGGGGGAACACTGAAGCTTTCTTT	CASSRPGGNTEAFF
TRBV4-3	TRBD1	TRBJ1-6	NA	TGCGCCAGCAGCCAAGCAGAGGGGGCATATTCACCCCTCCACTTT	CASSQAEGAYSPLHF
TRBV5-5	NA	TRBJ2-5	once	TGTGCCAGCAGCTTGAACGGGGAGACCCAGTACTTC	CASSLNGETQYF
TRBV10-3	TRBD1	TRBJ1-2	NA	TGTGCCATCGGTCCAGGGGGCGAGGCCTATGGCTACACCTTC	CAIGPGGEAYGYTF
TRBV28	NA	TRBJ2-6	NA	TGTGCCAGCAGATCTTCGGGTATCTCTGGGGCCAACGTCCTGACTTTC	CASRSSGISGANVLTF